The 23 T cell receptor beta chains below all came from one sample that was sequenced in a study of CD8 T cells in Susac syndrome. Random hexamers were used to reverse transcribe roughly 0.45 to 1 ug of RNA. TCRdb passed the immunoSEQ multiplex PCR reads through MiXCR, listing each CDR3 protein once. The sample consists of around 190,000 distinct CDR3 sequences, about 95% of them appearing once. Sequenced sample: CD4+ T cells from PBMCs. The receptors originated from a human donor in good health.

The rearrangement links TRBV5-1 to TRBJ2-1, with D maybe TRBD1 (6 bases). This CDR3 is built from 15 residues. Germline CDR1 is SGHRS and CDR2 is YFSETQ. V was pared by 4 bases and J by 8 bases, with 19 bases between. This chain's CDR3 is CASSVGHHPSDEQFF. The CDR3 DNA follows: TGCGCCAGCAGCGTGGGACACCACCCCTCCGATGAGCAGTTCTTC.

The chain joins TRBV20-1 to TRBJ2-5; D is uncertain. Germline loops: CDR1 DFQATT, CDR2 SNEGSKA (reference sequence). This CDR3 is 12 amino acids long. Trimming removed 3 bases from V and 2 bases from J, with 7 bases in between. DNA for the CDR3: TGCAGTGCTAGTTTTAGACAAGAGACCCAGTACTTC. The encoded protein is CSASFRQETQYF.

This chain links TRBV7-2 with TRBJ2-3; the D gene is possibly TRBD1 (6 bases). V lost 6 bases and J 7 bases, leaving 17 bases between the germline ends. The CDR3 runs 14 residues. Germline CDR1 SGHTA, CDR2 FQGNSA. CDR3 sequence reads: CASSQGTNSYTQYF. CDR3 sequence (DNA): TGTGCCAGCAGTCAGGGGACAAACTCTTATACGCAGTATTTT.

The rearrangement joins TRBV20-1 to TRBJ2-1; tentatively, D is TRBD2 (5 bases). Deletions cut 3 bases from V and 5 bases from J, with 14 bases between. CDR3 size: 14 residues. Germline lookup yields CDR1 DFQATT and CDR2 SNEGSKA (reference sequence). The CDR3 sequence: CSASSLARNNEQFF. In DNA, the CDR3 is TGCAGTGCTAGCAGCCTAGCAAGGAACAATGAGCAGTTCTTC.

V usage is TRBV4-3 and J usage is TRBJ1-2; D might be TRBD1 (6 bases). The CDR3 is 17 residues long. Deletions cut 2 bases from V and 1 base from J, with 17 bases between. Germline CDR1 LGHNA, CDR2 YSLEER. CDR3 sequence reads: CASSQQTGLGLNYGYTF. For the CDR3, the DNA is TGCGCCAGCAGCCAACAGACAGGCCTGGGGCTTAACTATGGCTACACCTTC.

The V call is TRBV20-1, the J call TRBJ2-5; TRBD1 is a possible D gene (6 bases). This CDR3 has 15 residues. Germline assignment: CDR1 DFQATT and CDR2 SNEGSKA (reference sequence). The V and J ends lost 0 bases and 1 base respectively, with 12 bases between them. CDR3 loop: CSARDLLTGQETQYF. The DNA for the CDR3 is TGCAGTGCTAGAGATCTCTTGACAGGCCAAGAGACCCAGTACTTC.

The gene calls are TRBV12-3 or TRBV12-4 and TRBJ1-3; 8 positions match TRBD1. The CDR3 has 19 residues. Germline trimming cut 5 bases from V and 0 bases from J; bases unmatched to any gene: 15. The CDR3 bases are TGTGCCAGCAGTCCTCCCCCGGGGGGACAGGCGAGCTCTGGAAACACCATATATTTT. Protein product: CASSPPPGGQASSGNTIYF.

The chain has TRBV5-6 and TRBJ2-3; D ambiguous. This CDR3 has 16 residues. Germline loops: CDR1 SGHDT, CDR2 YYEEEE. Trimming stripped 1 base from V and 2 bases from J, with 14 bases between. The CDR3, as DNA: TGTGCCAGCAGCTTGAGAACGATAGCAACCACAGATACGCAGTATTTT. The encoded protein is CASSLRTIATTDTQYF.

The table lists this clonotype with a count of one. This chain uses TRBV15 with TRBJ2-1; a possible D gene is TRBD2 (6 bases). CDR1 LNHNV and CDR2 YYDKDF come from the germline V gene (reference sequence). This CDR3 has 15 residues. Deletions cut 3 bases from V and 4 bases from J, with 13 bases between. The chain's CDR3 is CATSSIRGAYNEQFF. DNA for the CDR3: TGTGCCACCAGCAGTATTCGCGGGGCGTACAATGAGCAGTTCTTC. Supplemented by reference TRBV15 and TRBJ2-1, the full variable domain reads DAMVIQNPRYQVTQFGKPVTLSCSQTLNHNVMYWYQQKSSQAPKLLFHYYDKDFNNEADTPDNFQSRRPNTSFCFLDIRSPGLGDTAMYLCATSSIRGAYNEQFFGPGTRLTVL.

J is TRBJ2-5 and V is TRBV15; D unclear. Trimming pared 3 bases from V and 1 base from J, leaving 12 bases between. CDR1 is LNHNV and CDR2 is YYDKDF in the germline V gene (reference sequence). The CDR3 has 15 residues. For the CDR3, the DNA is TGTGCCACCAGCAGTTACTCTAGGTTCCAAGAGACCCAGTACTTC. This codes for CATSSYSRFQETQYF.

The rearrangement uses TRBV28 and TRBJ2-2; D is perhaps TRBD1 or TRBD2 (5 bases each). CDR3 length equals 15 residues. Trimming pared 5 bases from V and 6 bases from J, leaving 16 bases between. Per germline, CDR1 MDHEN and CDR2 SYDVKM. CDR3 coding DNA: TGTGCCAGCAGTCTTGGGGGAGTAGGGGCCGGGGAGCTGTTTTTT. This codes for CASSLGGVGAGELFF.

The rearrangement links TRBV20-1 to TRBJ2-4; 12 bases map to TRBD2. CDR3 length: 15 residues. The V gene's germline CDR1 is DFQATT and CDR2 SNEGSKA (reference sequence). The junction had 7 bases not matched to a gene; V was cut back by 6 bases and J by 4 bases. The CDR3 protein is CSATTSGRTKNIQYF. Here the CDR3 DNA reads TGCAGTGCGACCACTAGCGGGAGGACTAAAAACATTCAGTACTTC.

J is TRBJ2-1 and V is TRBV20-1; 8 bases fit TRBD2. The CDR3 spans 14 residues. CDR1 is DFQATT, CDR2 SNEGSKA, per germline (reference sequence). Trimming removed 4 bases from V and 1 base from J; junction bases left unmatched: 3. The CDR3 region is CSANSGTSYNEQFF. In nucleotides, the CDR3 is TGCAGTGCTAATAGCGGGACATCCTACAATGAGCAGTTCTTC.

This chain connects TRBV12-3 or TRBV12-4 to TRBJ2-3; D possibly uses TRBD1 or TRBD2 (5 bases each). This CDR3 is 14 amino acids long. The V and J ends lost 5 bases and 6 bases respectively, with 15 bases between them. The CDR3 region is CASSRGRLYDTQYF. As DNA, the CDR3 is TGTGCCAGCAGTCGGGGACGCCTCTACGATACGCAGTATTTT.

V is TRBV28 and J is TRBJ2-1; 7 nucleotides match TRBD2. V lost 5 bases, J lost 6 bases, and 10 bases stayed unmatched. The CDR3 consists of 15 residues. CDR1 MDHEN and CDR2 SYDVKM come from the germline V gene. The CDR3 sequence is CASSAILAEGNEQFF. The CDR3, as DNA: TGTGCCAGCAGTGCCATCCTAGCGGAGGGCAATGAGCAGTTCTTC.

The V call is TRBV4-3, the J call TRBJ2-7; a weak D match, TRBD1 (6 bases). The CDR3 sequence is 15 residues long. Germline-derived CDR1 and CDR2 are LGHNA and YSLEER. The V and J ends lost 3 bases and 2 bases respectively, with 14 bases between them. The CDR3 coding sequence is TGCGCCAGCAGCCAGCTTGGTGCAGGGGCCTACGAGCAGTACTTC. Its protein is CASSQLGAGAYEQYF.

The rearrangement uses TRBV7-2 and TRBJ2-7; D is uncertain. Germline CDR1 and CDR2: SGHTA and FQGNSA. The germline V and J ends were trimmed by 7 bases and 3 bases, with 10 bases remaining between them. The CDR3 is made up of 12 amino acids. The CDR3 nucleotides read TGTGCCAGCAACGACGGTGTCTACGAGCAGTACTTC. Translating gives CASNDGVYEQYF.

V gene TRBV7-3 combines with J gene TRBJ2-2; either TRBD1 or TRBD2 may fit D (6 bases each). Trimming pared 3 bases from V and 0 bases from J, leaving 11 bases between. The CDR3 is 16 amino acids. The germline V gene has CDR1 SGHTA and CDR2 FQGTGA. The CDR3 DNA reads TGTGCCAGCAGCTTTAGGGGGGCCGCGAACACCGGGGAGCTGTTTTTT. Protein sequence: CASSFRGAANTGELFF. Combining the CDR3 with reference TRBV7-3 and TRBJ2-2 gives the whole variable domain GAGVSQTPSNKVTEKGKYVELRCDPISGHTALYWYRQSLGQGPEFLIYFQGTGAADDSGLPNDRFFAVRPEGSVSTLKIQRTERGDSAVYLCASSFRGAANTGELFFGEGSRLTVL.

This chain uses TRBV12-3 or TRBV12-4 with TRBJ2-7; perhaps TRBD1 as D (6 bases). The CDR3 runs 13 residues. V was pared by 6 bases and J by 1 base, with 10 bases between. CDR3: CASSRQDSYEQYF. The CDR3 DNA follows: TGTGCCAGCAGCCGACAGGATTCCTACGAGCAGTACTTC.

The chain joins TRBV4-3 to TRBJ2-4; either TRBD1 or TRBD2 may supply D (6 bases each). The CDR3 spans 22 residues. Trimming removed 4 bases at V and 4 bases at J, with 35 bases between. Germline V lookup: CDR1 LGHNA, CDR2 YSLEER. The DNA of the CDR3 is TGCGCCAGCAGCCCAGAGTTGGTGAATCGGGGGCTCCTCCGAGGATGGAAAAACATTCAGTACTTC. Its translation is CASSPELVNRGLLRGWKNIQYF.

The chain carries TRBV7-2 and TRBJ2-7; 8 bases match TRBD2. This CDR3 region has 15 residues. V lost 4 bases, J lost 6 bases, and 11 bases stayed unmatched. The germline CDR1 and CDR2 sequences are SGHTA and FQGNSA. This chain's CDR3 is CASSSPQGLGGEQYF. The CDR3 DNA reads TGTGCCAGCAGCTCCCCTCAGGGACTAGGAGGCGAGCAGTACTTC. Using reference TRBV7-2 and TRBJ2-7 for the parts outside the CDR3, the full variable domain is GAGVSQSPSNKVTEKGKDVELRCDPISGHTALYWYRQSLGQGLEFLIYFQGNSAPDKSGLPSDRFSAERTGGSVSTLTIQRTQQEDSAVYLCASSSPQGLGGEQYFGPGTRLTVT.

This clonotype was observed a single time. The chain recombines TRBV29-1 with TRBJ1-1; TRBD1 agrees at 12 bases. V lost 4 bases to trimming and J lost 6 bases; unmatched junction nucleotides: 3. The CDR3 is 13 residues long. Germline V gene lookup returns CDR1 SQVTM and CDR2 ANQGSEA. The CDR3: CSVGGQGAAEAFF. The CDR3 bases are TGCAGCGTTGGGGGACAGGGGGCCGCTGAAGCTTTCTTT.

This chain uses TRBV20-1 with TRBJ2-5, with TRBD2 matching over 11 bases. Germline V CDR1 and CDR2: DFQATT, SNEGSKA (reference sequence). This CDR3 has 14 amino acids. The J segment lost 4 bases and the V segment lost 0 bases, leaving 1 base of the junction unmatched. The CDR3 DNA reads TGCAGTGCTAGAGAAGGACTAGCGGGAGAGACCCAGTACTTC. Protein sequence: CSAREGLAGETQYF.